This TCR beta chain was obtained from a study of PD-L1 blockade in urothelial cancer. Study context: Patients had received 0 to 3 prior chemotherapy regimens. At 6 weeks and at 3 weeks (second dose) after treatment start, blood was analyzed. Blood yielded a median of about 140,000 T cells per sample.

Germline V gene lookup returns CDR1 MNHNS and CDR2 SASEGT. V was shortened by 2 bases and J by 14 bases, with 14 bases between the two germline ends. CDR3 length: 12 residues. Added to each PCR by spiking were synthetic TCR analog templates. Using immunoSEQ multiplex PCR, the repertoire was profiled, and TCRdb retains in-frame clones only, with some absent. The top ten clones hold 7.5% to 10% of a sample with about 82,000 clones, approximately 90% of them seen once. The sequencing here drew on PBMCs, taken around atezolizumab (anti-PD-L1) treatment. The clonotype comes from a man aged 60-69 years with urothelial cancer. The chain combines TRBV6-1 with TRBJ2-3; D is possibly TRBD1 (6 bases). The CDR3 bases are TGTGCCAGCAGTGAACCAGGGAAAGGGGGGTATTTT. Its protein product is CASSEPGKGGYF.